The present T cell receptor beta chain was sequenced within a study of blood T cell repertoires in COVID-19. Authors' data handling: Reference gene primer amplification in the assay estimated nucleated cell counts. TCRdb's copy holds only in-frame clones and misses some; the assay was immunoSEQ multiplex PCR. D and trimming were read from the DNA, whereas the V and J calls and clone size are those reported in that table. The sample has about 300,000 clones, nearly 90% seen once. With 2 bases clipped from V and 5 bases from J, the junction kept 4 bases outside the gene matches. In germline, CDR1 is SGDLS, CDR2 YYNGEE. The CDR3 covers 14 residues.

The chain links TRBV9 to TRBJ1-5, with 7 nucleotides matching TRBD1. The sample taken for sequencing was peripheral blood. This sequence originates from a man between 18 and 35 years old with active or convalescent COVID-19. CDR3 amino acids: CASSVGQSDQPQHF. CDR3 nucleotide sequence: TGTGCCAGCAGCGTGGGACAGAGTGATCAGCCCCAGCATTTT.